This T cell receptor beta chain was captured in a study of blood T cell repertoires in COVID-19. Study details: The United States, Italy and Spain provided the acute and convalescent COVID-19 samples. From T cells, B-cell-depleted T cells, or PBMCs came the material, which was cDNA or gDNA.

Enrolment of Seattle patients took place during active infection, and they were followed longitudinally. This CDR3 comprises 15 residues. The V gene's germline CDR1 is SGDLS and CDR2 YYNGEE. Unmatched junction bases numbered 7, after V lost 4 bases and J lost 3 bases. Generated by immunoSEQ multiplex PCR, the TCRdb table keeps only in-frame clones and is missing some. The sample has some 240,000 clones, about 90% seen once. J is TRBJ2-1 and V is TRBV9; 7 bases match TRBD2. This clonotype was sampled from a man in his fifties or sixties with COVID-19, enrolled during active disease. Sequencing was performed on peripheral blood. CDR3 residues: CASSPGASGYNEQFF. CDR3 coding DNA: TGTGCCAGCAGCCCCGGGGCTAGCGGCTACAATGAGCAGTTCTTC.